These 26 T cell receptor beta chains were all obtained from the same sample, sequenced in a study of identical twins. TCRdb used MiXCR to reprocess the 5' RACE reads, holding one entry per CDR3 protein. The sample carries about 220,000 distinct CDR3 sequences, roughly 9.4% recorded once. The specimen sequenced was memory (CD45RO+) T cells sorted from blood. The receptors originated from a woman under 30 in good health.

The table lists this clonotype with a few counts. The chain combines TRBV7-6 with TRBJ2-5, with 8 bases that match TRBD2. This CDR3 contains 20 residues. V was clipped by 0 bases and J by 3 bases; unmatched bases: 18. Germline V gene sequence: CDR1 SGHVS, CDR2 FNYEAQ. The CDR3, as DNA: TGTGCCAGCAGCTTAGCCGTAATAGGCGGAGTAGCGGGAACAAAAGAGACCCAGTACTTC. Protein sequence: CASSLAVIGGVAGTKETQYF.

This clonotype was picked up a small number of times. This chain uses TRBV3-1 with TRBJ2-1; D call uncertain. CDR3 length equals 13 residues. The germline V gene encodes CDR1 LGHDT and CDR2 YNNKEL (reference sequence). Between the trimmed V and J ends, which lost 4 bases and 6 bases, there was a span of 10 bases. For the CDR3, the DNA is TGTGCCAGCAGCCGTGGGATAATCAATGAGCAGTTCTTC. Its translation: CASSRGIINEQFF.

This clonotype was observed many times. The rearrangement joins TRBV28 to TRBJ1-1; D gene uncertain. Trimming took off 4 bases at V and 4 bases at J, with 13 bases between the two ends. The CDR3 spans 14 residues. Germline lookup yields CDR1 MDHEN and CDR2 SYDVKM. The CDR3 sequence is CASSSWAMATEAFF. DNA for the CDR3: TGTGCCAGCAGTTCTTGGGCTATGGCCACTGAAGCTTTCTTT.

This clonotype was recorded a few times. The chain has TRBV10-2 and TRBJ2-2; D may be TRBD2 (6 bases). The CDR3 covers 15 residues. V gave up 0 bases and J gave up 4 bases, with 9 bases separating them. Per germline, CDR1 WSHSY and CDR2 SAAADI. DNA for the CDR3: TGCGCCAGCAGTGAGTCAAGACTAGTCACCGGGGAGCTGTTTTTT. This sequence encodes CASSESRLVTGELFF.

This clonotype was seen at least ten times. The CDR3 sequence is CASSSGGRTPQHF. The DNA of the CDR3 is TGTGCCAGCAGCTCCGGGGGACGTACGCCCCAGCATTTT. The chain employs TRBV7-8 and TRBJ1-5; D is perhaps TRBD1 (5 bases). Trimming left V 4 bases short and J 9 bases short, with 13 bases between. CDR1 is SGHVS and CDR2 is FQNEAQ in the germline V gene. CDR3 length: 13 amino acids.

The sample holds a few counts of this clonotype. This chain joins TRBV5-1 and TRBJ2-7, with 10 bases aligning to TRBD2. With 4 bases clipped from V and 5 bases from J, the junction kept 6 bases outside the gene matches. The CDR3 is 14 residues long. Germline CDR1 and CDR2: SGHRS and YFSETQ. CDR3 sequence: CASSPLAGLNEQYF. Written as DNA, the CDR3 is TGCGCCAGCAGCCCACTAGCGGGGCTAAACGAGCAGTACTTC.

This chain connects TRBV20-1 to TRBJ2-3; 11 bases are a match to TRBD1. From germline, CDR1 is DFQATT and CDR2 SNEGSKA (reference sequence). The CDR3 totals 13 residues. Germline trimming cut 1 base from V and 6 bases from J; bases unmatched to any gene: 0. The CDR3 is CSARGDRGDTQYF. CDR3 in DNA: TGCAGTGCTAGAGGGGACAGGGGGGATACGCAGTATTTT.

This clonotype was counted between two and nine times. This sequence joins TRBV20-1 and TRBJ2-7, with TRBD2 identical over 7 bases. CDR1 DFQATT and CDR2 SNEGSKA come from the germline V gene (reference sequence). V lost 3 bases to trimming and J lost 2 bases; unmatched junction nucleotides: 13. The CDR3 covers 16 residues. In DNA form, the CDR3 reads TGCAGTGCTAGCCTGCTAGCGGACCCGGAAGCCTACGAGCAGTACTTC. Translated, it gives CSASLLADPEAYEQYF.

This clonotype was recorded a few times. The genes are TRBV5-8 and TRBJ2-7, with 7 bases fitting TRBD2. Per germline, CDR1 SGHTS and CDR2 YDEGEE. The V and J ends lost 7 bases and 5 bases, in that order; junction bases with no gene match: 12. This CDR3 spans 14 amino acids. CDR3 nucleotide sequence: TGTGCCAGCTCTAAGCCAGGCGCGGGGGACGAGCAGTACTTC. Translating gives CASSKPGAGDEQYF.

This clonotype was detected many times. The chain links TRBV20-1 to TRBJ2-5; D may be TRBD1 (6 bases). Germline V gives CDR1 DFQATT, CDR2 SNEGSKA (reference sequence). This CDR3 contains 14 residues. V lost 7 bases, J lost 3 bases, and 18 bases lay in between. The CDR3 region is CSGRKQGIKETQYF. In DNA, the CDR3 is TGCAGTGGCCGAAAACAGGGTATCAAAGAGACCCAGTACTTC.

The CDR3 loop reads CAISEVDDSPLHF. The CDR3 region has the DNA TGTGCCATCAGTGAGGTCGACGATTCACCCCTCCACTTT. V usage is TRBV10-3 and J usage is TRBJ1-6; D gene unclear. Trimming took 2 bases from V and 8 from J, leaving 7 bases between them. Germline V gives CDR1 ENHRY, CDR2 SYGVKD. The CDR3 runs 13 residues.

This sequence joins TRBV20-1 and TRBJ2-2; D may be TRBD1 (6 bases). The CDR3 loop spans 13 amino acids. The V and J ends lost 5 bases and 5 bases respectively, with 12 bases between them. CDR1 DFQATT and CDR2 SNEGSKA come from the germline V gene (reference sequence). The CDR3 DNA reads as TGCAGTGCTCCTTCCACAGGGACCGGGGAGCTGTTTTTT. This translates into CSAPSTGTGELFF.

This clonotype was picked up a small number of times. This chain joins TRBV6-1 and TRBJ1-5; unclear D gene. V lost 4 bases and J 3 bases, leaving 1 base between the germline ends. The CDR3 has 11 amino acids. Germline assignment: CDR1 MNHNS and CDR2 SASEGT. The CDR3 DNA reads as TGTGCCAGCAGTGCCAATCAGCCCCAGCATTTT. Translated: CASSANQPQHF.

In this sample, this clonotype turned up a few times. The chain combines TRBV3-1 with TRBJ1-5; D gene unclear. From germline, CDR1 is LGHDT and CDR2 YNNKEL (reference sequence). Trimming removed 0 bases at V and 4 bases at J, with 13 bases between. This CDR3 contains 16 residues. CDR3 sequence reads: CASSQEARALNQPQHF. The DNA of the CDR3 is TGTGCCAGCAGCCAAGAGGCCCGGGCCCTTAATCAGCCCCAGCATTTT. Using reference TRBV3-1 and TRBJ1-5 for the parts outside the CDR3, the full variable domain is DTAVSQTPKYLVTQMGNDKSIKCEQNLGHDTMYWYKQDSKKFLKIMFSYNNKELIINETVPNRFSPKSPDKAHLNLHINSLELGDSAVYFCASSQEARALNQPQHFGDGTRLSIL.

The V gene is TRBV20-1, the J gene TRBJ1-6; weak D call: TRBD1 (5 bases). CDR3 length: 13 residues. Trimming took off 4 bases at V and 6 bases at J, with 10 bases between the two ends. The germline CDR1 and CDR2 sequences are DFQATT and SNEGSKA (reference sequence). The CDR3 DNA sequence: TGCAGTGCTATCTGGGGCGCTAATTCACCCCTCCACTTT. It is translated as CSAIWGANSPLHF.

This chain connects TRBV27 to TRBJ1-2; D not certain. Trimming stripped 5 bases from V and 2 bases from J, with 15 bases between. Germline V gene lookup returns CDR1 MNHEY and CDR2 SMNVEV (reference sequence). The CDR3 extends over 15 amino acids. CDR3 in amino acids: CASSPRIGRNYGYTF. The CDR3 region has the DNA TGTGCCAGCAGTCCAAGGATCGGACGGAACTATGGCTACACCTTC.

The V gene is TRBV5-1, the J gene TRBJ2-5; D is possibly TRBD1 (6 bases). Germline-derived CDR1 and CDR2 are SGHRS and YFSETQ. The ends were cut back, 7 bases at V and 5 bases at J, with 18 bases in the middle. This CDR3 comprises 14 residues. CDR3 nucleotides: TGCGCCAGCCGGACAACCGGGACACTGGAGACCCAGTACTTC. Its protein is CASRTTGTLETQYF. The full variable domain, in which reference TRBV5-1 and TRBJ2-5 provide the parts outside the CDR3, is KAGVTQTPRYLIKTRGQQVTLSCSPISGHRSVSWYQQTPGQGLQFLFEYFSETQRNKGNFPGRFSGRQFSNSRSEMNVSTLELGDSALYLCASRTTGTLETQYFGPGTRLLVL.

This chain uses TRBV2 with TRBJ2-2; D unresolved. CDR1 is SNHLY, CDR2 FYNNEI, per germline. The V end was cut by 6 bases, the J end by 6 bases, with 11 bases between. CDR3 size: 13 residues. Here the CDR3 DNA reads TGTGCCAGCAGCCGAACCCCGGCCGGGGAGCTGTTTTTT. This translates into CASSRTPAGELFF.

The V and J genes are TRBV27 and TRBJ2-3; perhaps TRBD2 as D (8 bases). This CDR3 is built from 18 residues. V was clipped by 2 bases and J by 2 bases, with 20 bases between them. Germline CDR1 MNHEY, CDR2 SMNVEV (reference sequence). As DNA, the CDR3 is TGTGCCAGCAGTTTAGAGGGGGCACTAGCGGTCTACACAGATACGCAGTATTTT. Translation: CASSLEGALAVYTDTQYF.

This clonotype was observed at least ten times. The chain recombines TRBV2 with TRBJ1-1, with D uncertain. The CDR3 loop spans 12 amino acids. Germline CDR1 is SNHLY and CDR2 is FYNNEI. V lost 5 bases and J 6 bases, leaving 10 bases between the germline ends. The CDR3 here is CASSMTSPEAFF. CDR3 coding DNA: TGTGCCAGCAGTATGACAAGCCCTGAAGCTTTCTTT. The variable domain in full, with the rest retrieved from reference TRBV2 and TRBJ1-1, is EPEVTQTPSHQVTQMGQEVILRCVPISNHLYFYWYRQILGQKVEFLVSFYNNEISEKSEIFDDQFSVERPDGSNFTLKIRSTKLEDSAMYFCASSMTSPEAFFGQGTRLTVV.

This chain's CDR3 is CSAPNPTGPGETQYF. For the CDR3, the DNA is TGCAGTGCTCCCAACCCAACCGGACCGGGGGAGACCCAGTACTTC. The chain is built from TRBV20-1 and TRBJ2-5; a possible D gene is TRBD2 (5 bases). The germline V and J ends were trimmed by 5 bases and 5 bases, with 21 bases remaining between them. The germline gives CDR1 DFQATT, CDR2 SNEGSKA (reference sequence). This CDR3 has 15 residues.

This clonotype has at least ten counts. The rearrangement uses TRBV5-6 and TRBJ2-7; 8 bases align to TRBD2. The CDR3 sequence is 12 residues long. The J segment lost 6 bases and the V segment lost 3 bases, leaving 2 bases of the junction unmatched. In germline, CDR1 is SGHDT, CDR2 YYEEEE. This chain's CDR3 is CASSSTSGEQYF. Here the CDR3 DNA reads TGTGCCAGCAGCTCCACTAGCGGCGAGCAGTACTTC.

V and J are TRBV7-8 and TRBJ1-2; the D is unclear. V was cut by 1 base and J by 6 bases, with 9 bases left in between. The CDR3 contains 13 residues. Looked up from germline, CDR1 is SGHVS and CDR2 is FQNEAQ. The DNA for the CDR3 is TGTGCCAGCAGCTTAGGGGGTGACCATGGCTACACCTTC. This sequence encodes CASSLGGDHGYTF.

This clonotype was seen only a few times. This chain uses TRBV12-3 or TRBV12-4 with TRBJ1-1; possible D gene TRBD1, 6 bases. The CDR3 has 14 residues. The V end was cut by 6 bases, the J end by 1 base, with 12 bases between. CDR3 amino acids: CASRGPTGNTEAFF. DNA of the CDR3: TGTGCCAGCAGGGGACCGACAGGGAACACTGAAGCTTTCTTT.

This clonotype was seen repeatedly, ten times or more. The rearrangement links TRBV3-1 to TRBJ2-1; D call uncertain. CDR3 length: 17 amino acids. The germline V gene has CDR1 LGHDT and CDR2 YNNKEL (reference sequence). Trimming pared 0 bases from V and 6 bases from J, leaving 18 bases between. CDR3 DNA: TGTGCCAGCAGCCAAGATCTGCCGACCCAAAAGGGCAATGAGCAGTTCTTC. This codes for CASSQDLPTQKGNEQFF.

The rearrangement joins TRBV4-2 to TRBJ2-1, with 12 bases identical to TRBD2. The CDR3 is 17 amino acids. CDR1 and CDR2 (germline): LGHNA, YNFKEQ. With 8 bases clipped from V and 8 bases from J, the junction kept 16 bases outside the gene matches. DNA of the CDR3: TGTGCCAGCCGCCCGGGGGCTAGCGGGGGGGCGATAGATGAGCAGTTCTTC. Its protein is CASRPGASGGAIDEQFF.